This is a list of T cell receptor beta chains from one sample in a study of radiation and T cells in renal cell carcinoma. Method: immunoSEQ multiplex PCR; TCRdb's copy keeps in-frame clones and lacks some. The repertoire holds some 150,000 clones, around 88% seen once, with less than 20% in the top ten. The sample in question was blood, obtained from a patient whose treatment included radiotherapy and nephrectomy. These receptors originate from a woman in her forties or fifties with renal cell carcinoma. Both conserved end residues are part of each CDR3. D genes are given only for firm matches. A clone size is listed for some rows: how often the clone was seen (once, few, many), or a class if it is expanded.

NA	few	13	TRBV5-1	TRBJ1-3	TGCGCCAGCACCGGGGAAACTGGAAACACCATATATTTT	CASTGETGNTIYF
TRBD2	NA	16	TRBV2	TRBJ2-3	TGTGCCAGCAGCGGCTCTCCTAGCGGAAGCACAGATACGCAGTATTTT	CASSGSPSGSTDTQYF
NA	few	11	TRBV7-2	TRBJ1-1	TGTGCCAGCAGCTTAGGAGTGGTGGCTTTCTTT	CASSLGVVAFF
NA	NA	14	TRBV18	TRBJ1-1	TGTGCCAGCTCACCACCGAGTTTGCCTCAAACAGCTTTCTTT	CASSPPSLPQTAFF
TRBD1	NA	14	TRBV6-1	TRBJ2-6	TGTGCCAGCAACCCGGGACAGGGTCGGTTCGTCCTGACTTTC	CASNPGQGRFVLTF
NA	NA	14	TRBV5-1	TRBJ1-5	TGCGCCAGCAGCTCTTTTGGAGGGGATCAGCCCCAGCATTTT	CASSSFGGDQPQHF
NA	NA	14	TRBV5-1	TRBJ1-1	TGCGCCAGCAGTGGGGGCCCTGAAAACACTGAAGCTTTCTTT	CASSGGPENTEAFF
NA	once	12	TRBV7-7	TRBJ2-1	TGTGCCAGCAGCTTAGGGCCCCGGGAGCAGTTCTTC	CASSLGPREQFF
NA	few	15	TRBV5-1	TRBJ1-1	TGCGCCAGCAGCTTCGAGATGCCGGGGAATTCTGAAGCTTTCTTT	CASSFEMPGNSEAFF
NA	once	17	TRBV7-2	TRBJ1-3	TGTGCCAGCAGCTTAGGGGTCCGGAGGAGCTCTGGAAACACCATATATTTT	CASSLGVRRSSGNTIYF
NA	NA	13	TRBV4-3	TRBJ1-1	TGCGCCAGCAGCCGTATTATGAACACTGAAGCTTTCTTT	CASSRIMNTEAFF
TRBD1	NA	17	TRBV2	TRBJ2-3	TGTGCCAGCAGTGAAGCGCGAAAGACAGGGGCGTCATATACGCAGTATTTT	CASSEARKTGASYTQYF
NA	NA	13	TRBV10-3	TRBJ2-7	TGTGCCATCCAATCGTATGAGTCCTCCGAGCAGTACTTC	CAIQSYESSEQYF
NA	NA	12	TRBV12-5	TRBJ1-2	TGTGCTAGTGGTTGGGGCCTGGGGGGCTACACCTTC	CASGWGLGGYTF
NA	NA	14	TRBV5-6	TRBJ1-3	TGTGCCAGCAGCAGGGCCCCTGGAGGAAACACCATATATTTT	CASSRAPGGNTIYF
TRBD1	NA	15	TRBV19	TRBJ2-7	TGTGCCAGTAGTATGGGGGACAGGGATACCTACGAGCAGTACTTC	CASSMGDRDTYEQYF
NA	NA	14	TRBV19	TRBJ1-1	TGTGCCAGTAGTATCGGGCGGGGGAACGCTGAAGCTTTCTTT	CASSIGRGNAEAFF
NA	NA	14	TRBV10-3	TRBJ1-3	TGTGCCATCAGTGAGATCGAGGAGGGAAACACCATATATTTT	CAISEIEEGNTIYF
NA	few	13	TRBV10-2	TRBJ1-1	TGCGCCAGCAGTGAGCACAGGGCGACTGAAGCTTTCTTT	CASSEHRATEAFF
NA	NA	14	TRBV4-3	TRBJ1-4	TGCGCCAGCAGCCAAGATACGGTCGGGGAAAAACTGTTTTTT	CASSQDTVGEKLFF
NA	NA	11	TRBV7-2	TRBJ2-7	TGTGCCAGCAGACTAAGTTACGAGCAGTACTTC	CASRLSYEQYF
NA	NA	16	TRBV6-5	TRBJ1-6	TGTGCCAGCAGTTACTCCCGGGGTGCGGTAAATTCACCCCTCCACTTT	CASSYSRGAVNSPLHF
TRBD1	NA	13	TRBV28	TRBJ2-7	TGTGCCAGCCACGGACAGGGGGCTGGAGAGCAGTACTTC	CASHGQGAGEQYF
TRBD2	NA	17	TRBV27	TRBJ2-7	TGTGCCAGCAGTTCGACTAGCGGGAGGGGCCTAAGAGGCGAGCAGTACTTC	CASSSTSGRGLRGEQYF
TRBD2	few	17	TRBV4-3	TRBJ2-3	TGCGCCAGCAGCCACGGACTAGCGGGGGGCGGCACAGATACGCAGTATTTT	CASSHGLAGGGTDTQYF
NA	NA	14	TRBV10-3	TRBJ1-3	TGTGCCATCAGTCCGGCGGGGTCTGGAAACACCATATATTTT	CAISPAGSGNTIYF
TRBD1	NA	13	TRBV11-2	TRBJ1-1	TGTGCCAGCAGCCCTGATTGGGACAGTGAAGCTTTCTTT	CASSPDWDSEAFF
TRBD2	NA	16	TRBV7-2	TRBJ2-3	TGTGCCAGCATGGGACTAGCGGGTACCCACACAGATACGCAGTATTTT	CASMGLAGTHTDTQYF
NA	NA	15	TRBV6-5	TRBJ2-7	TGTGCCAGCACCGACGGGGGTCAGAATCGGTACGAGCAGTACTTC	CASTDGGQNRYEQYF